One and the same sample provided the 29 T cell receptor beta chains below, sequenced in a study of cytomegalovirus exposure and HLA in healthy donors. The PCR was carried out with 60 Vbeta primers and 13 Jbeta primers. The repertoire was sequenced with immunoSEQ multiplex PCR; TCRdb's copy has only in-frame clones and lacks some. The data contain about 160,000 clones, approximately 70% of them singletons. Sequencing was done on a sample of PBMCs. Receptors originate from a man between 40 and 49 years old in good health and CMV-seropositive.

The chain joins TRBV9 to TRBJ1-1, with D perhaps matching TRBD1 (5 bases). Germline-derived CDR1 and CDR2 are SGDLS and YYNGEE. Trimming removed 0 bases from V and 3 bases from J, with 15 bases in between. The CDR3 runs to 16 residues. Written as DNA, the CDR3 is TGTGCCAGCAGCGTAGATGGCCTGTTAGGGGACACTGAAGCTTTCTTT. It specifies CASSVDGLLGDTEAFF. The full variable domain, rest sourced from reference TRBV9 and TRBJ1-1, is DSGVTQTPKHLITATGQRVTLRCSPRSGDLSVYWYQQSLDQGLQFLIQYYNGEERAKGNILERFSAQQFPDLHSELNLSSLELGDSALYFCASSVDGLLGDTEAFFGQGTRLTVV.

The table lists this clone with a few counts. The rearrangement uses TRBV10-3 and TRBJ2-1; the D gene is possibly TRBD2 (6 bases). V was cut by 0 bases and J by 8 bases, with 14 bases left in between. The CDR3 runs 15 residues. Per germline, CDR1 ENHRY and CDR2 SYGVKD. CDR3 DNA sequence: TGTGCCATCAGTGAGTCCAGGGCGGGGCGGGATGAGCAGTTCTTC. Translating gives CAISESRAGRDEQFF.

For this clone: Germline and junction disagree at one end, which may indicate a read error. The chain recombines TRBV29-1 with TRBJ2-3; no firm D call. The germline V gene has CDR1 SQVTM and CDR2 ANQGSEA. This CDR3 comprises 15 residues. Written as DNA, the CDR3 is TGCAGCGTTGAAGATCTTGGGCAGGCTTCAGATGCGCAGTATTTT. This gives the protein CSVEDLGQASDAQYF.

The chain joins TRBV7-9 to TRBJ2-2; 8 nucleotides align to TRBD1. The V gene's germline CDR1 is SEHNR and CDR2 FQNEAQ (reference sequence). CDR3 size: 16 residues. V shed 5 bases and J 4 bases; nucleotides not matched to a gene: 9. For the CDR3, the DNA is TGTGCCAGCAGCAACCGACAGGGGCCACTCACCGGGGAGCTGTTTTTT. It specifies CASSNRQGPLTGELFF.

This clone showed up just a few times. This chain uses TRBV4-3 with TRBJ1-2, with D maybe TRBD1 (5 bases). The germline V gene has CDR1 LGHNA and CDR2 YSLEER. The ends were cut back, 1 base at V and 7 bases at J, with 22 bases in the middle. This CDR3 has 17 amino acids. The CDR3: CASSQGEAQGNGAGYTF. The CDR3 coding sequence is TGCGCCAGCAGCCAAGGAGAGGCCCAGGGTAACGGTGCTGGCTACACCTTC.

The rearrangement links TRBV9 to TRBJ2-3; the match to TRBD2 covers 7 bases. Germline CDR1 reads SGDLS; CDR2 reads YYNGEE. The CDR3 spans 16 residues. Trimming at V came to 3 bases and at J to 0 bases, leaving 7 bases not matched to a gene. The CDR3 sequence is CASSAPASGSTDTQYF. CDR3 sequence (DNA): TGTGCCAGCAGCGCCCCGGCTAGCGGTAGCACAGATACGCAGTATTTT. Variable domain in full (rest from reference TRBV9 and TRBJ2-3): DSGVTQTPKHLITATGQRVTLRCSPRSGDLSVYWYQQSLDQGLQFLIQYYNGEERAKGNILERFSAQQFPDLHSELNLSSLELGDSALYFCASSAPASGSTDTQYFGPGTRLTVL.

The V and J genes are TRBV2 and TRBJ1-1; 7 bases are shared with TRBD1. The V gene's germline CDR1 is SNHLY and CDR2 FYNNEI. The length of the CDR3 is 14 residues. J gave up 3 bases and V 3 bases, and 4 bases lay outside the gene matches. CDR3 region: CASSEDRRHTEAFF. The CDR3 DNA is TGTGCCAGCAGTGAGGACAGGCGGCACACTGAAGCTTTCTTT.

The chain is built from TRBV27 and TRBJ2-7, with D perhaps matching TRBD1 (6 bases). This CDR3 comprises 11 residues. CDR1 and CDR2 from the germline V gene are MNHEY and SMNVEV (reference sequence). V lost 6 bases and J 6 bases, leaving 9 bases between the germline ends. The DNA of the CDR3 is TGTGCCAGCAGCCTAGGGGGCGAGCAGTACTTC. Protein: CASSLGGEQYF.

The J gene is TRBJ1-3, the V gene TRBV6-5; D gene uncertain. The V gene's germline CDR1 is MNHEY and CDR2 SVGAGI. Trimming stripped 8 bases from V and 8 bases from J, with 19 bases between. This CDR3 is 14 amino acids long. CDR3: CASGYGGSWDTIYF. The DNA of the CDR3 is TGTGCCAGCGGCTACGGAGGCTCCTGGGACACCATATATTTT.

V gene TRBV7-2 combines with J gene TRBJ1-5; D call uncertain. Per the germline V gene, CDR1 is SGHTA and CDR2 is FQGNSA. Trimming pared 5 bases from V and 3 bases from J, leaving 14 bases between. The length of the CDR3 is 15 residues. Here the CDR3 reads CASSRRGQHNQPQHF. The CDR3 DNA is TGTGCCAGCAGCCGCCGCGGCCAGCACAATCAGCCCCAGCATTTT.

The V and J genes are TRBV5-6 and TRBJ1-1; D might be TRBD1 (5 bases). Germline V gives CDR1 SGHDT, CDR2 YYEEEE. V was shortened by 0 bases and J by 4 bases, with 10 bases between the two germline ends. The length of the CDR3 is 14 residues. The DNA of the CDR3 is TGTGCCAGCAGCTTGGTTCAGGGAGGCACTGAAGCTTTCTTT. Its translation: CASSLVQGGTEAFF.

CDR3 in DNA: TGTGCCAGCAGCCGACGGGGGGATGAGCAGTTCTTC. It specifies CASSRRGDEQFF. J is TRBJ2-1 and V is TRBV11-2; TRBD2 aligns across 7 bases. Germline CDR1 reads SGHAT; CDR2 reads FQNNGV. Losses at the gene ends were 5 bases for V and 8 bases for J; bases not matched to a gene: 3. The CDR3 totals 12 residues.

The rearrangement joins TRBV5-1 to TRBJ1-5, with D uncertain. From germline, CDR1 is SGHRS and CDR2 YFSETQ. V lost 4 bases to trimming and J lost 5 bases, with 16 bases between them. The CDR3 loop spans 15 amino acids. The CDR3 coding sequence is TGCGCCAGCAGCCCCGACGGGGTTAGACATCAGCCCCAGCATTTT. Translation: CASSPDGVRHQPQHF.

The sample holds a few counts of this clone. The CDR3 protein is CATSRDLGGQGWAYEQYF. CDR3 sequence (DNA): TGTGCCACCAGCAGAGATCTCGGGGGACAGGGTTGGGCCTACGAGCAGTACTTC. V gene TRBV15 combines with J gene TRBJ2-7; TRBD1 agrees at 9 bases. The CDR3 covers 18 residues. CDR1 is LNHNV, CDR2 YYDKDF, per germline (reference sequence). V was clipped by 0 bases and J by 2 bases; unmatched bases: 11.

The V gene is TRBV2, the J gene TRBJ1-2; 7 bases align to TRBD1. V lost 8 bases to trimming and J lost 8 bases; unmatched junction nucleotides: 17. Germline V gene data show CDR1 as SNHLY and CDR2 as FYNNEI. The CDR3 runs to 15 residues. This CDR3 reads CASEDGGSDRKGYTF. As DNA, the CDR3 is TGTGCCAGCGAAGACGGGGGTTCGGACAGGAAGGGCTACACCTTC.

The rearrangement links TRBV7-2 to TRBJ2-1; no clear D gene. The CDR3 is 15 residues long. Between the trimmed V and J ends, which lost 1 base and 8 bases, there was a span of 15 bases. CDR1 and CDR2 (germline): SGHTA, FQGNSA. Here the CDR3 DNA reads TGTGCCAGCAGCTTAGGGTCAGGTCTGTGGGATGAGCAGTTCTTC. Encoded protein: CASSLGSGLWDEQFF.

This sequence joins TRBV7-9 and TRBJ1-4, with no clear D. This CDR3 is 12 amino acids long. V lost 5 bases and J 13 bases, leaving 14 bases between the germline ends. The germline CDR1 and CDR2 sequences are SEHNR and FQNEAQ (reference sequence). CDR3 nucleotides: TGTGCCAGCAGCAGAATGGAGGACCGACTGTTTTTT. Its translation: CASSRMEDRLFF.

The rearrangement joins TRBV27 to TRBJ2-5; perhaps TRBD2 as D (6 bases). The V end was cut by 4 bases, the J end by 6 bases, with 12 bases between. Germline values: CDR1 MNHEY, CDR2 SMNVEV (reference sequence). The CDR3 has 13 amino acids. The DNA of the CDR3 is TGTGCCAGCAGTTCGGGAGAGGAGAAGACCCAGTACTTC. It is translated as CASSSGEEKTQYF.

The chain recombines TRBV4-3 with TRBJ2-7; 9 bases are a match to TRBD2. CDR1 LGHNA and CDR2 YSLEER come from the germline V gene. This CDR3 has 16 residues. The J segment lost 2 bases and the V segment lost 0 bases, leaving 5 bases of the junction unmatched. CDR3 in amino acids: CASSQELAGRTYEQYF. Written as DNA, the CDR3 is TGCGCCAGCAGCCAAGAGCTAGCGGGGAGAACCTACGAGCAGTACTTC.

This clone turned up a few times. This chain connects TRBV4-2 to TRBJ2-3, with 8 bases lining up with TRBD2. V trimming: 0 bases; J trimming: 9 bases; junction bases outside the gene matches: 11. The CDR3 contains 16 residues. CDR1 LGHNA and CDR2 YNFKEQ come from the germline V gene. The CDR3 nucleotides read TGTGCCAGCAGCCAAGACGGGGGGGCTACCCCCCAGACGCAGTATTTT. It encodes CASSQDGGATPQTQYF.

The CDR3 sequence is CASSSGIDRGSEKLFF. The CDR3 DNA reads TGTGCCAGCAGCTCCGGGATAGACAGGGGGAGTGAAAAACTGTTTTTT. This chain joins TRBV5-4 and TRBJ1-4; the match to TRBD1 covers 9 bases. Germline V gene data show CDR1 as SGHNT and CDR2 as YYREEE (reference sequence). This CDR3 comprises 16 residues. V gave up 3 bases and J gave up 7 bases; unmatched junction bases: 10.

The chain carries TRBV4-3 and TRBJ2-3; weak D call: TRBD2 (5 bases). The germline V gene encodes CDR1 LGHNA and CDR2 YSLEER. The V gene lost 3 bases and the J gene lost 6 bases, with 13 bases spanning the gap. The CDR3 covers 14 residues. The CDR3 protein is CASSQRETGDTQYF. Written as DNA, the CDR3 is TGCGCCAGCAGCCAGAGAGAAACGGGGGATACGCAGTATTTT.

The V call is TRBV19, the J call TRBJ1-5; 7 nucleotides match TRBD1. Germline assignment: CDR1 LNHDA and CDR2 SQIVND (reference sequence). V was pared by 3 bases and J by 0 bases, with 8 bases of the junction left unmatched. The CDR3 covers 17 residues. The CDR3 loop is CASSITLPGGSNQPQHF. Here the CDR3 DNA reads TGTGCCAGTAGTATTACCTTGCCAGGGGGTAGCAATCAGCCCCAGCATTTT.

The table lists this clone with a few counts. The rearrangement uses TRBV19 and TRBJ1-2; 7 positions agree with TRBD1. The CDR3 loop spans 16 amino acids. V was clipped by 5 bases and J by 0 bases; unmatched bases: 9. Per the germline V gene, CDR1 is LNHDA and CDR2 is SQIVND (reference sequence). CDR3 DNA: TGTGCCAGTAGTGTCTCACAGGGGTCCCCTAACTATGGCTACACCTTC. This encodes CASSVSQGSPNYGYTF.

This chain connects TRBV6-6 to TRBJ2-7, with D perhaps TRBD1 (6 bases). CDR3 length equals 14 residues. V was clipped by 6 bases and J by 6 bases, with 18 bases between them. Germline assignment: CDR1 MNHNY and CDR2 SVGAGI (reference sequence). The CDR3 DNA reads TGTGCCAGCAGCCTGATCGGACAGACTCGCGAGCAGTACTTC. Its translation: CASSLIGQTREQYF.

The CDR3 DNA follows: TGTGCCAGCAGCAAAGAAGAAGGGCTGACAGGGGGCTCGAATTCACCCCTCCACTTT. Its protein is CASSKEEGLTGGSNSPLHF. The chain uses TRBV21-1 and TRBJ1-6; the listed D gene, TRBD1, was not tested against the DNA. TRBV21-1 is recorded as a pseudogene. This CDR3 contains 19 residues.

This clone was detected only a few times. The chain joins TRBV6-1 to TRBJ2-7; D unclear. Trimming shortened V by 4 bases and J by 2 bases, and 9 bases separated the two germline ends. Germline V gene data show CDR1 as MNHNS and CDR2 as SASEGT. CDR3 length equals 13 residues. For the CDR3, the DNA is TGTGCCAGCAGTGGGCGACAAACCTACGAGCAGTACTTC. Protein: CASSGRQTYEQYF.

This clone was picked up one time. Here the CDR3 DNA reads TGTGCCAGCAGCTTACAGGGACTAGCGGGGACCTTGGACGGGGAGCTGTTTTTT. Its translation is CASSLQGLAGTLDGELFF. The chain employs TRBV7-2 and TRBJ2-2, with 13 bases fitting TRBD2. Germline trimming cut 2 bases from V and 7 bases from J; bases unmatched to any gene: 10. The CDR3 is 18 amino acids. CDR1 is SGHTA, CDR2 FQGNSA, per germline.

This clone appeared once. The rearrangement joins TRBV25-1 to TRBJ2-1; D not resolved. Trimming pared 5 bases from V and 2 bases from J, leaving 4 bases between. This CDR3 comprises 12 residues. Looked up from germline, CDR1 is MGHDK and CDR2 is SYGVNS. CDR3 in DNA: TGTGCCAGCAGTCCCACCTACAATGAGCAGTTCTTC. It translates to CASSPTYNEQFF.